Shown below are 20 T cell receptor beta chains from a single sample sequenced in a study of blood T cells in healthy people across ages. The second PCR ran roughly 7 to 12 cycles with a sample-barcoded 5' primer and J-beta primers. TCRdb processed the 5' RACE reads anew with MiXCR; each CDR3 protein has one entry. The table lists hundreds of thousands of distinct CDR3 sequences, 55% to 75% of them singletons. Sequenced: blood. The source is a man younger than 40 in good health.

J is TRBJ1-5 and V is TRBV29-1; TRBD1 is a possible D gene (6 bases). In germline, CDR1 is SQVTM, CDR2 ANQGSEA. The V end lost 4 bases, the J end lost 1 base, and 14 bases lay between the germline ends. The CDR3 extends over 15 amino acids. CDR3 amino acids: CSVADFTGSNQPQHF. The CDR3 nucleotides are TGCAGCGTTGCGGATTTTACAGGGAGCAATCAGCCCCAGCATTTT.

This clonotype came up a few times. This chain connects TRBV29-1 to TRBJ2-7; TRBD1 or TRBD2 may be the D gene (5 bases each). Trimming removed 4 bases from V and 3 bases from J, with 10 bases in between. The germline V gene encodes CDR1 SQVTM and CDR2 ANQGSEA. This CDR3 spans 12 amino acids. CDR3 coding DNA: TGCAGCGTTGCCCAGGGAGTCTACGAGCAGTACTTC. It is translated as CSVAQGVYEQYF.

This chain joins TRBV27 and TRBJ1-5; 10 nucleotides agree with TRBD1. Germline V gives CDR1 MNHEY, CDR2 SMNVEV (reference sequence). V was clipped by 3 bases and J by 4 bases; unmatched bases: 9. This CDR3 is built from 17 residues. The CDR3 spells CASSFWTGGFVNQPQHF. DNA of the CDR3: TGTGCCAGCAGTTTTTGGACAGGGGGATTTGTGAATCAGCCCCAGCATTTT.

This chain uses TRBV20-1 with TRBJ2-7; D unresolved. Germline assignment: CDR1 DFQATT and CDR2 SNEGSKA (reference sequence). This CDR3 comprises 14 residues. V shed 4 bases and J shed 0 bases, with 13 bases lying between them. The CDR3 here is CSATLGWDSYEQYF. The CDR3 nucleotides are TGCAGTGCTACGCTTGGGTGGGACTCCTACGAGCAGTACTTC.

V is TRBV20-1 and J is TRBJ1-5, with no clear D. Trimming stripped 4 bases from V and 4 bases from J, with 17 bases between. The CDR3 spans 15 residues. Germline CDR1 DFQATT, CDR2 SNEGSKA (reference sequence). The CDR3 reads CSANQEGGKNQPQHF. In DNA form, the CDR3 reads TGCAGTGCTAATCAGGAGGGAGGAAAAAATCAGCCCCAGCATTTT.

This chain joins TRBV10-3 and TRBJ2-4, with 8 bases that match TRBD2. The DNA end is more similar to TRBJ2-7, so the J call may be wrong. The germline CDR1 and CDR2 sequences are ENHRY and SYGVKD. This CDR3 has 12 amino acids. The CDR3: CAIRDSGNEQYF. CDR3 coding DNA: TGTGCCATCAGAGATAGCGGGAACGAGCAGTACTTC.

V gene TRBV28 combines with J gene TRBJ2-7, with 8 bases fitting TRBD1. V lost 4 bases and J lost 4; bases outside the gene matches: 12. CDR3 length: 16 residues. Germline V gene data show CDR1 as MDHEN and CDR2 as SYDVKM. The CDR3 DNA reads TGTGCCAGCAGTTCGCGCCGGACAGGGAGGATATACGAGCAGTACTTC. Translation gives CASSSRRTGRIYEQYF.

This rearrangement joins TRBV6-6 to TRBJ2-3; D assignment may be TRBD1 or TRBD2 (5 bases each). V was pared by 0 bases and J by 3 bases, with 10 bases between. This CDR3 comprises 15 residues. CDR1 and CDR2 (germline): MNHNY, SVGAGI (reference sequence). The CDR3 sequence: CASSYSGPPTDTQYF. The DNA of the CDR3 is TGTGCCAGCAGTTACTCGGGACCGCCTACAGATACGCAGTATTTT.

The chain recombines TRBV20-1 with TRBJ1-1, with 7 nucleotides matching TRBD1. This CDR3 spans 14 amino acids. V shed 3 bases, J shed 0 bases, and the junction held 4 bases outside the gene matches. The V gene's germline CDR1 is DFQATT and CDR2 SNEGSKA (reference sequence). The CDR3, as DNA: TGCAGTGCTAGGACAGGGATAATGAACACTGAAGCTTTCTTT. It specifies CSARTGIMNTEAFF.

Here the CDR3 DNA reads TGCAGTGCTAGAGATACGGGATCCGACCGACGTAACTATGGCTACACCTTC. Its translation: CSARDTGSDRRNYGYTF. The gene calls are TRBV20-1 and TRBJ1-2, with unresolved D. The CDR3 covers 17 residues. The V gene's germline CDR1 is DFQATT and CDR2 SNEGSKA (reference sequence). The ends were cut back, 0 bases at V and 1 base at J, with 18 bases in the middle.

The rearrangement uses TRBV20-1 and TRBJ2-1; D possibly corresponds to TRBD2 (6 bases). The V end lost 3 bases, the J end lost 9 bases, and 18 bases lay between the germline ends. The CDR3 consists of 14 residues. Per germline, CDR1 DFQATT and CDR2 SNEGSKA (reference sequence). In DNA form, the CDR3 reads TGCAGTGCTAGTCGGAGCCAGGAGGGCAGTGAGCAGTTCTTC. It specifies CSASRSQEGSEQFF.

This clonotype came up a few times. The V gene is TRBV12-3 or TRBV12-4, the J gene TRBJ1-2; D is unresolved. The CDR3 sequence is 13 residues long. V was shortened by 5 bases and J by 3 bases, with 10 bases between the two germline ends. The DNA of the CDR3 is TGTGCCAGCAGTCGCCGCATTGACTATGGCTACACCTTC. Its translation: CASSRRIDYGYTF.

CDR3 amino acids: CSVEAPGLWYF. The CDR3 coding sequence is TGCAGCGTTGAAGCCCCGGGGCTGTGGTACTTC. This chain connects TRBV29-1 to TRBJ2-7; either TRBD1 or TRBD2 may supply D (5 bases each). Trimming took 1 base from V and 12 from J, leaving 13 bases between them. Germline lookup yields CDR1 SQVTM and CDR2 ANQGSEA. The CDR3 runs 11 residues.

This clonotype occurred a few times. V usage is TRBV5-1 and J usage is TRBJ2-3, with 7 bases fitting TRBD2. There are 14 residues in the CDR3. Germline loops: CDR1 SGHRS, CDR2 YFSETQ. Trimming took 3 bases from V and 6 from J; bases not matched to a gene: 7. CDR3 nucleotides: TGCGCCAGCAGCTCCGGGACTAACCGGGATACGCAGTATTTT. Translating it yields CASSSGTNRDTQYF.

The CDR3 DNA is TGTGCCAGCAGCTTCAGGACTAGCGGGAGCGGCGATGAGCAGTTCTTC. The encoded protein is CASSFRTSGSGDEQFF. The rearrangement links TRBV7-2 to TRBJ2-1; TRBD2 matches at 13 bases. V was clipped by 3 bases and J by 8 bases; unmatched bases: 7. Germline V gene lookup returns CDR1 SGHTA and CDR2 FQGNSA. CDR3 length: 16 amino acids.

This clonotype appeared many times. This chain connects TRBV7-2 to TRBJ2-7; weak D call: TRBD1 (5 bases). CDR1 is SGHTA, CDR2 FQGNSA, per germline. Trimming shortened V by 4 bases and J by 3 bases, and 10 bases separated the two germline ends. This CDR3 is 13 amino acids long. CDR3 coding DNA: TGTGCCAGCAGCTGGCCGACAGACTACGAGCAGTACTTC. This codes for CASSWPTDYEQYF.

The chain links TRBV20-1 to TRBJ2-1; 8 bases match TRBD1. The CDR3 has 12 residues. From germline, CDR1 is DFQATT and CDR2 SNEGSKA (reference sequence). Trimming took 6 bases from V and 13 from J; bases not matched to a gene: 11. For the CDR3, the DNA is TGCAGTGCAAACCAGGGGGCTCAAGTTCAGTTCTTC. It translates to CSANQGAQVQFF.

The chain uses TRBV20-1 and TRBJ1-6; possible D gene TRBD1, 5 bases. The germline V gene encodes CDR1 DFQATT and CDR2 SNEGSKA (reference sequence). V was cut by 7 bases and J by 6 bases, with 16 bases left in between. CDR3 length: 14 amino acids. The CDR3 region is CSVRPRGINSPLHF. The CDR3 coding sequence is TGCAGTGTCCGACCCCGGGGGATTAATTCACCCCTCCACTTT.

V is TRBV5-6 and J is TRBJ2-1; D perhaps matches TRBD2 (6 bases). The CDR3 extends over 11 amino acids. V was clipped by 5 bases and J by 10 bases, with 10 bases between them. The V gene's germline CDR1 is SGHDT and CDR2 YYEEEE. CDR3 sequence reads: CASSSGEEQFF. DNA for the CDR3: TGTGCCAGCAGTTCGGGGGAGGAGCAGTTCTTC. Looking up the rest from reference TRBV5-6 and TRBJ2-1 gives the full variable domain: DAGVTQSPTHLIKTRGQQVTLRCSPKSGHDTVSWYQQALGQGPQFIFQYYEEEERQRGNFPDRFSGHQFPNYSSELNVNALLLGDSALYLCASSSGEEQFFGPGTRLTVL.

CDR3 protein: CASSVSLGPEETQYF. In DNA form, the CDR3 reads TGTGCCAGCAGCGTTTCTTTAGGGCCAGAAGAGACCCAGTACTTC. This chain links TRBV9 with TRBJ2-5, with no clear D. The germline V and J ends were trimmed by 2 bases and 3 bases, with 14 bases remaining between them. This CDR3 comprises 15 residues. The germline gives CDR1 SGDLS, CDR2 YYNGEE.